The T cell receptor beta chain under discussion was sequenced for a study of blood T cells in healthy people across ages. Study conclusions and caveats: Age showed a roughly linear inverse relationship with TCR beta diversity per million T cells.

A remark on this clonotype: Its antigen remains unknown.

V trimming: 2 bases; J trimming: 7 bases; junction bases outside the gene matches: 12. The CDR3 sequence is 17 residues long. In germline, CDR1 is SGHTA, CDR2 FQGNSA. Primed by a sample-barcoded 5' primer and a J-beta primer mix, a second PCR proceeded for about 7 to 11 cycles. TCRdb used MiXCR to reprocess the 5' RACE reads, holding one entry per CDR3 protein. The sample includes 1.5 million or so distinct CDR3 sequences, around two fifths seen only once; the top ten take approximately 7.9%. This rearrangement joins TRBV7-2 to TRBJ2-1; 9 bases are a match to TRBD2. The sequenced material came from blood. The receptor's source is a woman between 18 and 29 years old in good health. CDR3 in DNA: TGTGCCAGCAGCTTAAGATTGGTACTAGCGGGTCTGAATGAGCAGTTCTTC. Its protein is CASSLRLVLAGLNEQFF.